This TCR beta chain derives from a study of cytomegalovirus exposure and HLA in healthy donors. The PCR used 60 Vbeta and 13 Jbeta primers. The table came from immunoSEQ multiplex PCR; TCRdb's copy has only in-frame clones and leaves some out. The sample contains under 80,000 clones, approximately 75% of which appear only once. J gave up 0 bases and V 0 bases, and 8 bases lay outside the gene matches. CDR1 SGHRS and CDR2 YFSETQ come from the germline V gene. The CDR3 is made up of 18 amino acids. This clonotype was sampled from a woman aged 40 to 50 in good health and CMV-seronegative. Sequenced: PBMCs. The V call is TRBV5-1, the J call TRBJ1-2, with TRBD1 identical over 10 bases. This CDR3 is CASSLAGGQGRPNYGYTF. The CDR3, as DNA: TGCGCCAGCAGCTTGGCCGGGGGACAGGGGCGGCCTAACTATGGCTACACCTTC.